The T cell receptor beta chain under discussion was sequenced for a study of blood T cell repertoires in COVID-19 (dated by TCRdb to about 2020). Background for the entire study: Collaborator samples came from the United States, Italy and Spain and covered acute and convalescent phases of COVID-19. The material from the prospective study consisted of cDNA or gDNA derived from T cells, B-cell-depleted T cells, or PBMCs. The dataset comprised deeply sampled blood TCRbeta repertoires from subjects exposed to, actively infected with, or recovered from COVID-19. The repertoires were released in a freely available public database intended as a resource for research on the immune response to SARS-CoV-2. The samples were drawn from two sources: the first 160 participants of the ongoing ImmuneRACE study, and approximately 1,300 subjects contributed by 6 global collaborators. The sample metadata nearly always contained a de-identified subject ID, COVID-19 status, age in years and sex. Where available, HLA class I and class II types were obtained from metadata supplied by the sample provider rather than from assay-based typing.

The CDR3 holds 19 amino acids from the cysteine to the phenylalanine. The DNA shown is the 57-base CDR3, in frame from base 1. As encoded in the germline V gene, CDR1 is SGHVS while CDR2 is FQNEAQ. Here V drops 1 base and J drops 0 bases, and the junction holds 6 bases not matched to any gene. The immunoSEQ Assay, a bias-controlled multiplex PCR, was used to amplify TCRbeta CDR3 regions from genomic DNA. Regarding the original processing steps: Nucleated cell counts per sample were estimated from amplification of reference gene primers within the assay. To quantify the absolute abundance of each unique TCRbeta CDR3 rearrangement, sequence reads were collapsed and filtered. For each sample, productive Simpson clonality was calculated by taking the square root of Simpson's diversity index across productive rearrangements. This is the immuneACCESS table as TCRdb keeps it, with only in-frame sequences that have V and J called. A part of the clones is gone; compared with another copy, unresolved V genes explain less than half, and the rest is unexplained. V and J calls and clone size are as listed in that table; D and trimming were resolved from the DNA. The sample has approximately 25,000 clones on record, roughly 72% of them singletons. The ten most abundant clones make up roughly 40% of the sample.

The collaborating institutions used their own protocols to collect whole blood in K2EDTA tubes. For TCRbeta analysis, collaborators shipped samples in one of three forms: frozen whole blood, isolated PBMCs, or DNA extracted from either of those sample types. Results the study describes overall, beyond this receptor: Clinical and demographic metadata were provided uncurated, with the amount varying by source and participant.

With respect to this clone: Its antigen is unknown. Base qualities are not recorded, but no much larger clone differs from it by a single base.

The receptor's source is a woman of 80 years or more with acute or convalescent COVID-19. This sequence uses TRBV7-8 and TRBJ2-7, and 16 junction bases match TRBD2. Sequencing was carried out using peripheral blood. The CDR3 reads CASSLGLGLAGGSSYEQYF. In nucleotides, the sequence is TGTGCCAGCAGCTTAGGGTTGGGACTAGCGGGAGGGAGCTCCTACGAGCAGTACTTC.